This T cell receptor beta chain was sequenced for a study of blood T cell repertoires in COVID-19. Whole-study context: The origin of the acute and convalescent COVID-19 samples was the United States, Italy and Spain. The cDNA or gDNA used as material had been derived from T cells, B-cell-depleted T cells, or PBMCs.

This clone was counted once. Authors' processing steps: By means of reference gene primer amplification, nucleated cell counts were estimated. Here immunoSEQ multiplex PCR was the method, and the copy in TCRdb shows in-frame clones only, minus some. The V and J calls and clone size come from that table; D and trimming were worked out from the DNA. The repertoire includes hundreds of thousands of clones, roughly 86% of them detected once, and less than 9.5% sits in the top ten. Trimming removed 10 bases at V and 5 bases at J, with 18 bases between. There are 15 residues in the CDR3. Germline values: CDR1 SEHNR, CDR2 FQNEAQ (reference sequence).

The receptor's source is a woman aged 50 to 60 who had recovered from COVID-19. The sequenced sample consisted of peripheral blood. V and J are TRBV7-9 and TRBJ1-6, with D perhaps matching TRBD1 (6 bases). The CDR3 spells CATEGREGDNSPLHF. The CDR3 DNA sequence: TGTGCCACCGAGGGAAGAGAGGGGGATAATTCACCCCTCCACTTT.